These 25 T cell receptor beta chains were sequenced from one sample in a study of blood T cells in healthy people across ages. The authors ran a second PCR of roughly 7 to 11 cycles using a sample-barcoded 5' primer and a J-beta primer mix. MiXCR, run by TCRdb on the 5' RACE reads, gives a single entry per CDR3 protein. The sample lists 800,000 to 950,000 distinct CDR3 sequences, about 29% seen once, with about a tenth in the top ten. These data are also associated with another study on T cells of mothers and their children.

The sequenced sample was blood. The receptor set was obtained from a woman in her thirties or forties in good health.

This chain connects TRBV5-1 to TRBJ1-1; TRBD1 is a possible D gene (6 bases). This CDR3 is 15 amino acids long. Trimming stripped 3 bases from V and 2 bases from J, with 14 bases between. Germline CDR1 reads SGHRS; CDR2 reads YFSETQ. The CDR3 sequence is CASSYTGRINTEAFF. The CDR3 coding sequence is TGCGCCAGCAGCTATACAGGGCGGATCAACACTGAAGCTTTCTTT.

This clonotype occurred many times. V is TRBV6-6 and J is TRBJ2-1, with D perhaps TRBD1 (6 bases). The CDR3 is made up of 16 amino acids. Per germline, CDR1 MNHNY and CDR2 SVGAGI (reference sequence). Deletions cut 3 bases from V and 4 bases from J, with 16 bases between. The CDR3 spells CASSYMGRGLYNEQFF. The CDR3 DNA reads TGTGCCAGCAGTTATATGGGCAGGGGCTTATACAATGAGCAGTTCTTC.

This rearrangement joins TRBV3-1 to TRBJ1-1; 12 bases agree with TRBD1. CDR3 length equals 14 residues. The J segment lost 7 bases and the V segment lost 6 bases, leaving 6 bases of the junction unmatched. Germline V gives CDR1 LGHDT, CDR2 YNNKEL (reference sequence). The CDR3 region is CASSPGTGGFEAFF. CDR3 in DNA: TGTGCCAGCAGTCCCGGGACAGGGGGCTTTGAAGCTTTCTTT.

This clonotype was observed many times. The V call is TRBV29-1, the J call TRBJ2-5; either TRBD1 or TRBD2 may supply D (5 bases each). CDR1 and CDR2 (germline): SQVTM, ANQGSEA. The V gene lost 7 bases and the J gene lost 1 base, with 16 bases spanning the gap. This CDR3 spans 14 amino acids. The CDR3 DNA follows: TGCAGCGCGGGACCCTTAGCAGGCCAAGAGACCCAGTACTTC. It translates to CSAGPLAGQETQYF.

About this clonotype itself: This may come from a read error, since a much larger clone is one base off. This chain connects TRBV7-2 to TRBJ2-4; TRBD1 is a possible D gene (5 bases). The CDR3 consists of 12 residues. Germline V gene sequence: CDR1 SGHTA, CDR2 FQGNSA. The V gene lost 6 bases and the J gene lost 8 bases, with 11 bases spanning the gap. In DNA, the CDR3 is TGTGCCAGCAGTCTCGACAGAGACATTCAGTACTTC. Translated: CASSLDRDIQYF.

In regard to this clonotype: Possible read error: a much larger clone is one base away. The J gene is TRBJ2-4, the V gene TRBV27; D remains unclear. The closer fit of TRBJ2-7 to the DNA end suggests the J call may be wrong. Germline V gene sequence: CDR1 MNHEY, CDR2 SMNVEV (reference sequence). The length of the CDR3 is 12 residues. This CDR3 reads CAGSSESYEQYF. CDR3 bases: TGTGCCGGCAGTTCAGAATCCTACGAGCAGTACTTC.

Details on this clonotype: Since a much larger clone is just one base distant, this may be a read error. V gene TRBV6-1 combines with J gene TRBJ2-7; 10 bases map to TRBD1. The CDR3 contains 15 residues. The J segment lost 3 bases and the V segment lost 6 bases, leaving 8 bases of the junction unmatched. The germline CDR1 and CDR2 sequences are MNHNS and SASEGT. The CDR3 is CASRTEGQGCYEQYF. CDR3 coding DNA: TGTGCCAGCAGGACGGAGGGACAGGGGTGCTACGAGCAGTACTTC.

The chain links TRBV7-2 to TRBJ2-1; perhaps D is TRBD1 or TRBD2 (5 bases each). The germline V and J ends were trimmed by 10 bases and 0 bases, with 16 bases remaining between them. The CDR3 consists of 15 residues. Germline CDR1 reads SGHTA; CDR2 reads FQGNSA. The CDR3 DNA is TGTGCCACCTCGGATCGGGGCTCCTCCTACAATGAGCAGTTCTTC. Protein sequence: CATSDRGSSYNEQFF.

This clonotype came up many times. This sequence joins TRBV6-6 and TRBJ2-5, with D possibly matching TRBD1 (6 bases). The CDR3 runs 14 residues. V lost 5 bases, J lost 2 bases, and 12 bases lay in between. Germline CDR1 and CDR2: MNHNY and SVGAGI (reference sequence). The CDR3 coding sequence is TGTGCCAGCAGTGCTTCGAGGGGGCAAGAGACCCAGTACTTC. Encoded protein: CASSASRGQETQYF.

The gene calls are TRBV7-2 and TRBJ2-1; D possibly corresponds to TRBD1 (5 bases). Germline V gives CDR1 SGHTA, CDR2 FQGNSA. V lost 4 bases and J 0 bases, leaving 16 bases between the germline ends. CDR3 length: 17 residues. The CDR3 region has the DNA TGTGCCAGCAGCTCCCAGGGTCCCCTCGTCTCCTACAATGAGCAGTTCTTC. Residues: CASSSQGPLVSYNEQFF.

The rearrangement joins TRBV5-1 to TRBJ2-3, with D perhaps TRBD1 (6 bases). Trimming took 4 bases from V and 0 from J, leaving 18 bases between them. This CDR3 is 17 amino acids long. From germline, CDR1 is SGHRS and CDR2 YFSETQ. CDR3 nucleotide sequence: TGCGCCAGCAGCCGGCTTTTAGGGGGAACCAGCACAGATACGCAGTATTTT. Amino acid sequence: CASSRLLGGTSTDTQYF.

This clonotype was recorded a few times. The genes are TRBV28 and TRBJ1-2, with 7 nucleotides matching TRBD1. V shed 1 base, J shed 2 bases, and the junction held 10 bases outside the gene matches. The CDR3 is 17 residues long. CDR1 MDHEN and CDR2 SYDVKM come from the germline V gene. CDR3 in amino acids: CASSLLGGTELNYGYTF. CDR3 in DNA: TGTGCCAGCAGTTTATTGGGGGGGACAGAGCTAAACTATGGCTACACCTTC.

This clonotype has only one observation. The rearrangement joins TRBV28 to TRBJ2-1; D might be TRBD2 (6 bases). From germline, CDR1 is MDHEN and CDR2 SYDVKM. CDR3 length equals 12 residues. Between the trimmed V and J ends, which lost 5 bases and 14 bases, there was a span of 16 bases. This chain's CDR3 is CASSGEVANKFF. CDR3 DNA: TGTGCCAGCAGTGGGGAGGTAGCGAACAAGTTCTTC. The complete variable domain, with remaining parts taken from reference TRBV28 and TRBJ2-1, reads DVKVTQSSRYLVKRTGEKVFLECVQDMDHENMFWYRQDPGLGLRLIYFSYDVKMKEKGDIPEGYSVSREKKERFSLILESASTNQTSMYLCASSGEVANKFFGPGTRLTVL.

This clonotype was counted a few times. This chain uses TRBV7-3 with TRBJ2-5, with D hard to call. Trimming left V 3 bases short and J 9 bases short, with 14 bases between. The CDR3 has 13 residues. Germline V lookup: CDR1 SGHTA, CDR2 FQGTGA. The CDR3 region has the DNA TGTGCCAGCAGCTTGATGACGGATCGGGCCCAGTACTTC. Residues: CASSLMTDRAQYF.

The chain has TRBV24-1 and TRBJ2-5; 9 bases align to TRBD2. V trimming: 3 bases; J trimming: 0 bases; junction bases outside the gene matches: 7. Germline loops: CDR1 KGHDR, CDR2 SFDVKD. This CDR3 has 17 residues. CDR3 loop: CATSDPTSGAYQETQYF. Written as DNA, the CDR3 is TGTGCCACCAGTGATCCGACTAGCGGTGCGTACCAAGAGACCCAGTACTTC.

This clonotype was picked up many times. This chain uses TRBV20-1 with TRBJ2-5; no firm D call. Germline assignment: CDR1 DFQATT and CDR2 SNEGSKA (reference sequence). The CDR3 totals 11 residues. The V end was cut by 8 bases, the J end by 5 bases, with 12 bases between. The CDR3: CSYSFRETQYF. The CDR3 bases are TGCAGTTATAGCTTCCGGGAGACCCAGTACTTC.

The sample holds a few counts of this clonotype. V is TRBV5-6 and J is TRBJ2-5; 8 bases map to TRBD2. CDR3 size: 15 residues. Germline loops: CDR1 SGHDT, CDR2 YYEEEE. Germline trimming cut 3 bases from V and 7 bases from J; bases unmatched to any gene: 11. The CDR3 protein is CASSSVSGGGWTQYF. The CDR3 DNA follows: TGTGCCAGCAGCTCTGTCTCCGGGGGGGGATGGACCCAGTACTTC.

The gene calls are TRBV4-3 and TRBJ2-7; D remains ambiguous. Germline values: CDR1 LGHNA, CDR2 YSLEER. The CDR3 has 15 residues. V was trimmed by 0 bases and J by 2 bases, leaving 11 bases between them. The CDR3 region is CASSQDLNSPYEQYF. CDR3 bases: TGCGCCAGCAGCCAAGATTTAAACAGCCCCTACGAGCAGTACTTC.

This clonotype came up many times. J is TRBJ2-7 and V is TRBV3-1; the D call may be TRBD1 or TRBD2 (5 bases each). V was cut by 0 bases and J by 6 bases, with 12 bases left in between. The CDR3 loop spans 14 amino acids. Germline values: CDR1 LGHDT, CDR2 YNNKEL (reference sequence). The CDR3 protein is CASSQELKRGEQYF. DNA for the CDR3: TGTGCCAGCAGCCAAGAGCTCAAGAGGGGCGAGCAGTACTTC.

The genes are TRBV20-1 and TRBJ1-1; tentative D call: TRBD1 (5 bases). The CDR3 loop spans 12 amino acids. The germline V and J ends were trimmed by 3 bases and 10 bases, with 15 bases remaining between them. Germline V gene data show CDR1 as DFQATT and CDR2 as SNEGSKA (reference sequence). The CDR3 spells CSARGPRGTAFF. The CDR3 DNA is TGCAGTGCTAGGGGGCCGCGGGGTACAGCTTTCTTT.

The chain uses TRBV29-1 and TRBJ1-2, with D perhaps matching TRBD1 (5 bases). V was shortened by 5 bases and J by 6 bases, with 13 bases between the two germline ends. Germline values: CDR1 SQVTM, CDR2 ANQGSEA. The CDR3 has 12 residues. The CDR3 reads CSVTGTGNGYTF. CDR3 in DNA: TGCAGCGTTACCGGGACCGGGAATGGCTACACCTTC.

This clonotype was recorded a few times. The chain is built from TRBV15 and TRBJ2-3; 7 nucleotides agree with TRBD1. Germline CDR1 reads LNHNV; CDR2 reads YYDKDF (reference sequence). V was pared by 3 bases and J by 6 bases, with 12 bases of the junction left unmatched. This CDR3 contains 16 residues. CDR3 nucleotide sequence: TGTGCCACCAGCAGGAGACAGGGCGGTAATTCGGATACGCAGTATTTT. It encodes CATSRRQGGNSDTQYF.

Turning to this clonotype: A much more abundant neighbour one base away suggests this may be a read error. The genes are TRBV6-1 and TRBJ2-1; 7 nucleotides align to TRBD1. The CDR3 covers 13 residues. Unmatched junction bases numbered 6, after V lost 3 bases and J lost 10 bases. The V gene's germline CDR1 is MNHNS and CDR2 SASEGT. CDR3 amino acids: CASSEQGGYEQFF. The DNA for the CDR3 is TGTGCCAGCAGTGAGCAAGGGGGCTACGAGCAGTTCTTC.

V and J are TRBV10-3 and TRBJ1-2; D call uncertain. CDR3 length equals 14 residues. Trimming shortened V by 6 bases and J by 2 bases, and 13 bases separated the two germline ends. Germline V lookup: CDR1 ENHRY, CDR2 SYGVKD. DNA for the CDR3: TGTGCCATCAGGAACCCGGACGGCAACTATGGCTACACCTTC. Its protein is CAIRNPDGNYGYTF.

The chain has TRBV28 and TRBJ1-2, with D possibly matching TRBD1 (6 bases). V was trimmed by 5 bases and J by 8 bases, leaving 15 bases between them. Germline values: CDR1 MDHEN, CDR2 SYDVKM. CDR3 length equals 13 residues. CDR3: CASSPTGWEGYTF. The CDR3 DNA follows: TGTGCCAGCAGTCCTACAGGGTGGGAGGGCTACACCTTC.